What follows are 17 T cell receptor beta chains derived from one specimen sequenced in a study of shared clonotypes between healthy human individuals. Terminally differentiated effector memory CD45RA+ cells were excluded from the naive CD8 cells, which were CD45RO-negative and positively selected for CCR7. The table came from immunoSEQ multiplex PCR; TCRdb's copy has only in-frame clones and leaves some out. The sample holds about 2 million clones, approximately 94% seen once. Sequenced input: naive CD8+ T cells sorted from blood. The receptor set was obtained from a man aged 18 to 29 in good health.

The chain links TRBV2 to TRBJ1-5, with D maybe TRBD1 (5 bases). Germline CDR1 and CDR2: SNHLY and FYNNEI. CDR3 length: 15 amino acids. V was shortened by 6 bases and J by 6 bases, with 18 bases between the two germline ends. In DNA form, the CDR3 reads TGTGCCAGCAGCGGCGGTGGGGGGTCAGTTCAGCCCCAGCATTTT. Encoded protein: CASSGGGGSVQPQHF. Full variable domain (remainder filled in from reference TRBV2 and TRBJ1-5): EPEVTQTPSHQVTQMGQEVILRCVPISNHLYFYWYRQILGQKVEFLVSFYNNEISEKSEIFDDQFSVERPDGSNFTLKIRSTKLEDSAMYFCASSGGGGSVQPQHFGDGTRLSIL.

CDR3 DNA: TGTGCCAGCAGTACCCCGGACCCCACTCTGTCACCCCTCCACTTT. This gives the protein CASSTPDPTLSPLHF. The gene calls are TRBV28 and TRBJ1-6; D call uncertain. This CDR3 comprises 15 residues. V shed 5 bases and J shed 10 bases, with 18 bases lying between them. Germline lookup yields CDR1 MDHEN and CDR2 SYDVKM.

For the CDR3, the DNA is TGTGCCTGGAGTGTAGGACAGGGTGAGCAGTTCTTC. Translating gives CAWSVGQGEQFF. The chain carries TRBV30 and TRBJ2-1, with TRBD1 matching 8 bases. Trimming cost V 0 bases and J 9 bases; bases outside gene matches: 1. The CDR3 is made up of 12 amino acids. Germline V gene lookup returns CDR1 GTSNPN and CDR2 SVGIG (reference sequence). Combining the CDR3 with reference TRBV30 and TRBJ2-1 gives the whole variable domain SQTIHQWPATLVQPVGSPLSLECTVEGTSNPNLYWYRQAAGRGLQLLFYSVGIGQISSEVPQNLSASRPQDRQFILSSKKLLLSDSGFYLCAWSVGQGEQFFGPGTRLTVL.

The J gene is TRBJ2-7, the V gene TRBV28; 9 bases align to TRBD1. After removal of 6 bases from V and 1 base from J, the junction contained 4 bases not matched to a gene. CDR1 and CDR2 (germline): MDHEN, SYDVKM. The CDR3 runs 14 residues. CDR3 in amino acids: CASRMGQGSYEQYF. The CDR3 DNA is TGTGCCAGCAGGATGGGACAGGGTTCCTACGAGCAGTACTTC.

This chain connects TRBV2 to TRBJ2-7; D might be TRBD1 (8 bases). Germline lookup yields CDR1 SNHLY and CDR2 FYNNEI. Trimming took 9 bases from V and 6 from J, leaving 15 bases between them. The CDR3 totals 12 residues. The CDR3 sequence: CARTNRGGEQYF. CDR3 in DNA: TGTGCCAGAACCAACAGGGGGGGCGAGCAGTACTTC.

The rearrangement uses TRBV4-1 and TRBJ2-3; 9 nucleotides match TRBD1. V shed 5 bases, J shed 6 bases, and the junction held 9 bases outside the gene matches. This CDR3 contains 15 residues. The germline V gene encodes CDR1 MGHRA and CDR2 YSYEKL. The CDR3, as DNA: TGCGCCAGCAGCTCCCGGGACAGGGCAACCGATACGCAGTATTTT. Encoded protein: CASSSRDRATDTQYF.

The chain couples TRBV4-3 to TRBJ2-1; D uncertain. The CDR3 consists of 14 residues. With 4 bases removed from V and 7 bases from J, the gap between germline ends came to 14 bases. Germline CDR1 is LGHNA and CDR2 is YSLEER. The CDR3 nucleotides read TGCGCCAGCAGCCCCCGCGACGGTACTAATGAGCAGTTCTTC. Translated: CASSPRDGTNEQFF.

This chain joins TRBV27 and TRBJ1-2; no definite D call. Germline values: CDR1 MNHEY, CDR2 SMNVEV (reference sequence). This CDR3 has 13 residues. Trimming took off 4 bases at V and 3 bases at J, with 9 bases between the two ends. Here the CDR3 DNA reads TGTGCCAGCAGTTCCGGGCCAGACTATGGCTACACCTTC. It specifies CASSSGPDYGYTF.

V and J are TRBV18 and TRBJ2-5; 7 positions match TRBD1. Per the germline V gene, CDR1 is KGHSH and CDR2 is LQKENI. The CDR3 extends over 19 amino acids. V lost 3 bases and J lost 0; bases outside the gene matches: 16. The CDR3 reads CASSPSELDRAFYQETQYF. DNA of the CDR3: TGTGCCAGCTCACCCTCAGAGCTAGACAGGGCCTTTTACCAAGAGACCCAGTACTTC. Using reference TRBV18 and TRBJ2-5 for the parts outside the CDR3, the full variable domain is NAGVMQNPRHLVRRRGQEARLRCSPMKGHSHVYWYRQLPEEGLKFMVYLQKENIIDESGMPKERFSAEFPKEGPSILRIQQVVRGDSAAYFCASSPSELDRAFYQETQYFGPGTRLLVL.

This clone came up once. The chain is built from TRBV7-8 and TRBJ2-7; D is unresolved. The CDR3 sequence is 13 residues long. Germline CDR1 reads SGHVS; CDR2 reads FQNEAQ. Trimming cost V 5 bases and J 4 bases, with 12 bases left between them. The CDR3 region has the DNA TGTGCCAGCAGCCAAACGGGTGGTTACGAGCAGTACTTC. Translation gives CASSQTGGYEQYF.

This rearrangement joins TRBV4-3 to TRBJ2-5; no firm D call. This CDR3 comprises 15 residues. The V gene's germline CDR1 is LGHNA and CDR2 YSLEER. V gave up 1 base and J gave up 5 bases, with 14 bases separating them. CDR3 protein: CASSQGGSWSETQYF. Written as DNA, the CDR3 is TGCGCCAGCAGCCAAGGAGGCTCCTGGTCGGAGACCCAGTACTTC.

About this clone: Different DNA sequences within this sample yield the same CDR3. The J gene is TRBJ1-4, the V gene TRBV9; D not certain. The CDR3 has 15 amino acids. Germline CDR1 reads SGDLS; CDR2 reads YYNGEE. V shed 0 bases and J shed 3 bases, with 9 bases lying between them. For the CDR3, the DNA is TGTGCCAGCAGCGTAGGAGGAGATTCTAATGAAAAACTGTTTTTT. Translating gives CASSVGGDSNEKLFF.

The V gene is TRBV7-9, the J gene TRBJ2-2; D perhaps matches TRBD2 (6 bases). From germline, CDR1 is SEHNR and CDR2 FQNEAQ (reference sequence). The CDR3 has 14 amino acids. V lost 6 bases and J 1 base, leaving 9 bases between the germline ends. Here the CDR3 reads CASSRDWNTGELFF. The CDR3 coding sequence is TGTGCCAGCAGTCGGGACTGGAACACCGGGGAGCTGTTTTTT.

The rearrangement links TRBV13 to TRBJ2-3; 7 bases align to TRBD1. V trimming: 3 bases; J trimming: 2 bases; junction bases outside the gene matches: 8. The CDR3 consists of 16 residues. Per the germline V gene, CDR1 is PRHDT and CDR2 is FYEKMQ (reference sequence). In DNA form, the CDR3 reads TGTGCCAGCAGCTTTCGAGACAGGGATTTCACAGATACGCAGTATTTT. Its protein product is CASSFRDRDFTDTQYF.

The genes are TRBV15 and TRBJ1-6; no clear D. Per germline, CDR1 LNHNV and CDR2 YYDKDF (reference sequence). The CDR3 sequence is 12 residues long. The V and J ends lost 0 bases and 15 bases respectively, with 9 bases between them. The CDR3 loop reads CATSRDREDLHF. For the CDR3, the DNA is TGTGCCACCAGCAGAGATCGTGAAGACCTCCACTTT.

The chain couples TRBV6-4 to TRBJ2-3; unclear D gene. The V gene's germline CDR1 is MRHNA and CDR2 SNTAGT. V was trimmed by 2 bases and J by 2 bases, leaving 5 bases between them. The CDR3 contains 13 residues. In DNA form, the CDR3 reads TGTGCCAGCAGTGACCCGTACACAGATACGCAGTATTTT. This codes for CASSDPYTDTQYF.

V usage is TRBV30 and J usage is TRBJ2-3; D may be TRBD2 (5 bases). This CDR3 is 15 amino acids long. From germline, CDR1 is GTSNPN and CDR2 SVGIG (reference sequence). With 0 bases removed from V and 2 bases from J, the gap between germline ends came to 12 bases. The CDR3 spells CAWSVLADYTDTQYF. The CDR3 DNA reads as TGTGCCTGGAGTGTCCTAGCCGACTACACAGATACGCAGTATTTT.